These T cell receptor beta chains were read from a single sample in a study of T cell responses to AZD1222 COVID-19 vaccine. Some clones are missing from TCRdb's copy, which holds only in-frame ones; the method was immunoSEQ multiplex PCR. The sample holds 100,000 to 150,000 clones; roughly 93% are singletons and the top ten take 5% to 5.5%. The material was peripheral blood, obtained on day 0 of AZD1222 vaccination. Receptors originate from an adult in good health. Both conserved end residues are part of each CDR3. D genes are given only for firm matches. Only some rows state a clone size, as once, few, many or a class for expanded clones.

clone_size: .
j_call: TRBJ1-2
v_call: TRBV11-1
d_call: .
cdr3_aa: CASSLAGRGYGYTF
cdr3_nt: TGTGCCAGCAGCTTAGCGGGCAGGGGATATGGCTACACCTTC

clone_size: once
j_call: TRBJ1-4
v_call: TRBV28
d_call: .
cdr3_aa: CATTERYEKLFF
cdr3_nt: TGTGCCACCACGGAGCGTTATGAAAAACTGTTTTTT

clone_size: few
j_call: TRBJ1-1
v_call: TRBV7-8
d_call: .
cdr3_aa: CASSLAVTEAFF
cdr3_nt: TGTGCCAGCAGCTTAGCGGTCACTGAAGCTTTCTTT

clone_size: .
j_call: TRBJ1-1
v_call: TRBV2
d_call: .
cdr3_aa: CASGGRSEAFF
cdr3_nt: TGTGCCAGCGGGGGAAGGAGTGAAGCTTTCTTT

clone_size: .
j_call: TRBJ1-2
v_call: TRBV10-3
d_call: .
cdr3_aa: CAISDPGVNYGYTF
cdr3_nt: TGTGCCATCAGTGACCCGGGAGTTAACTATGGCTACACCTTC

clone_size: .
j_call: TRBJ1-1
v_call: TRBV6-6
d_call: .
cdr3_aa: CASSYEDLTLGAEAFF
cdr3_nt: TGTGCCAGCAGTTACGAAGATCTGACCCTGGGGGCTGAAGCTTTCTTT

clone_size: .
j_call: TRBJ1-1
v_call: TRBV12-3/TRBV12-4
d_call: .
cdr3_aa: CASSLWNTEAFF
cdr3_nt: TGTGCCAGCAGTCTTTGGAACACTGAAGCTTTCTTT

clone_size: .
j_call: TRBJ1-2
v_call: TRBV15
d_call: TRBD1
cdr3_aa: CATSRDTTGTGGLVHGYTF
cdr3_nt: TGTGCCACCAGCAGAGACACCACAGGCACAGGGGGCTTAGTCCATGGCTACACCTTC

clone_size: .
j_call: TRBJ1-2
v_call: TRBV19
d_call: TRBD1
cdr3_aa: CASSIGTGDGYTF
cdr3_nt: TGTGCCAGTAGTATAGGGACAGGGGATGGCTACACCTTC

clone_size: .
j_call: TRBJ2-7
v_call: TRBV7-8
d_call: TRBD2
cdr3_aa: CASSPRGSGWIRYIYSYEQYF
cdr3_nt: TGTGCCAGCAGCCCCCGAGGTAGCGGGTGGATCCGCTACATTTACTCCTACGAGCAGTACTTC

clone_size: .
j_call: TRBJ2-3
v_call: TRBV9
d_call: .
cdr3_aa: CASSAVPFQTGSGVTDTQYF
cdr3_nt: TGTGCCAGCAGCGCCGTACCCTTCCAGACAGGGTCGGGGGTCACAGATACGCAGTATTTT

clone_size: .
j_call: TRBJ2-7
v_call: TRBV28
d_call: .
cdr3_aa: CASTGSSYEQYF
cdr3_nt: TGTGCCAGTACAGGGAGCTCCTACGAGCAGTACTTC

clone_size: .
j_call: TRBJ2-1
v_call: TRBV5-1
d_call: TRBD2
cdr3_aa: CASSPGLARNEQFF
cdr3_nt: TGCGCCAGCAGCCCGGGACTAGCACGCAATGAGCAGTTCTTC

clone_size: .
j_call: TRBJ2-1
v_call: TRBV5-5
d_call: .
cdr3_aa: CASSLRSPNYNEQFF
cdr3_nt: TGTGCCAGCAGCTTGCGGAGCCCCAACTACAATGAGCAGTTCTTC

clone_size: .
j_call: TRBJ1-5
v_call: TRBV19
d_call: .
cdr3_aa: CASSGWEPNQPQHF
cdr3_nt: TGTGCCAGTAGCGGCTGGGAGCCTAATCAGCCCCAGCATTTT

clone_size: .
j_call: TRBJ1-4
v_call: TRBV10-3
d_call: .
cdr3_aa: CAISGQGTEKLFF
cdr3_nt: TGTGCCATCAGTGGCCAGGGTACTGAAAAACTGTTTTTT

clone_size: .
j_call: TRBJ1-2
v_call: TRBV27
d_call: .
cdr3_aa: CASSLGSGARGYTF
cdr3_nt: TGTGCCAGCAGTTTAGGCTCGGGGGCGCGGGGCTACACCTTC

clone_size: .
j_call: TRBJ2-2
v_call: TRBV14
d_call: .
cdr3_aa: CASSGLGGRGGELFF
cdr3_nt: TGTGCCAGCAGCGGTTTAGGGGGAAGAGGCGGGGAGCTGTTTTTT

clone_size: .
j_call: TRBJ1-1
v_call: TRBV7-6
d_call: TRBD1
cdr3_aa: CASSSGEGAPYTEAFF
cdr3_nt: TGTGCCAGCAGCTCGGGAGAGGGGGCCCCCTACACTGAAGCTTTCTTT

clone_size: .
j_call: TRBJ2-1
v_call: TRBV4-3
d_call: TRBD1
cdr3_aa: CASSFRIPGQGFNEQFF
cdr3_nt: TGCGCCAGCAGCTTCCGAATCCCGGGACAGGGATTCAATGAGCAGTTCTTC

clone_size: .
j_call: TRBJ1-2
v_call: TRBV28
d_call: .
cdr3_aa: CASSIGFGYTF
cdr3_nt: TGTGCCAGCAGTATAGGGTTCGGCTACACCTTC

clone_size: .
j_call: TRBJ2-2
v_call: TRBV27
d_call: TRBD2
cdr3_aa: CASMVRLAGMGELFF
cdr3_nt: TGTGCCAGCATGGTCCGACTAGCGGGGATGGGGGAGCTGTTTTTT

clone_size: .
j_call: TRBJ2-1
v_call: TRBV13
d_call: .
cdr3_aa: CASSLGTDEQFF
cdr3_nt: TGTGCCAGCAGCTTAGGTACGGATGAGCAGTTCTTC

clone_size: .
j_call: TRBJ2-7
v_call: TRBV28
d_call: TRBD1
cdr3_aa: CASSFTPGGAAYEQYF
cdr3_nt: TGTGCCAGCAGTTTCACCCCAGGGGGCGCGGCCTACGAGCAGTACTTC

clone_size: .
j_call: TRBJ2-7
v_call: TRBV19
d_call: .
cdr3_aa: CASSNPGLGEQYF
cdr3_nt: TGTGCCAGTAGCAATCCGGGCCTGGGAGAGCAGTACTTC

clone_size: .
j_call: TRBJ1-1
v_call: TRBV6-5
d_call: .
cdr3_aa: CASLRGDTEAFF
cdr3_nt: TGTGCCAGTCTCAGAGGGGACACTGAAGCTTTCTTT

clone_size: .
j_call: TRBJ2-1
v_call: TRBV19
d_call: .
cdr3_aa: CASSILGGAANNEQFF
cdr3_nt: TGTGCCAGTAGTATATTGGGGGGGGCAGCGAACAATGAGCAGTTCTTC

clone_size: .
j_call: TRBJ1-5
v_call: TRBV2
d_call: .
cdr3_aa: CASSGGPPGGQPQHF
cdr3_nt: TGTGCCAGCAGTGGGGGGCCCCCGGGGGGTCAGCCCCAGCATTTT

clone_size: .
j_call: TRBJ2-2
v_call: TRBV27
d_call: .
cdr3_aa: CASSLKDVGIHTGELFF
cdr3_nt: TGTGCCAGCAGTTTAAAGGATGTAGGGATACACACCGGGGAGCTGTTTTTT

clone_size: .
j_call: TRBJ1-2
v_call: TRBV9
d_call: .
cdr3_aa: CASSSYYGYTF
cdr3_nt: TGTGCCAGCAGCAGTTACTATGGCTACACCTTC

clone_size: .
j_call: TRBJ1-1
v_call: TRBV3-1/TRBV3-2
d_call: .
cdr3_aa: CASSLRSPNSGFLDTEAFF
cdr3_nt: TGTGCCAGCAGCCTTAGGTCGCCGAACTCAGGGTTTCTCGACACTGAAGCTTTCTTT

clone_size: .
j_call: TRBJ1-6
v_call: TRBV7-2
d_call: .
cdr3_aa: CASSLDTGFGSPLHF
cdr3_nt: TGTGCCAGCAGCCTCGATACAGGGTTTGGTTCACCCCTCCACTTT

clone_size: .
j_call: TRBJ1-1
v_call: TRBV19
d_call: .
cdr3_aa: CASSAHRDLASEAFF
cdr3_nt: TGTGCCAGTAGTGCCCACAGGGACTTGGCGTCTGAAGCTTTCTTT

clone_size: .
j_call: TRBJ1-1
v_call: TRBV6-5
d_call: .
cdr3_aa: CASSTLQGNTEAFF
cdr3_nt: TGTGCCAGCAGTACCTTACAGGGGAACACTGAAGCTTTCTTT

clone_size: .
j_call: TRBJ2-3
v_call: TRBV20-1
d_call: .
cdr3_aa: CSASTVGGGTDTQYF
cdr3_nt: TGCAGTGCTAGTACAGTCGGCGGGGGCACAGATACGCAGTATTTT

clone_size: .
j_call: TRBJ2-7
v_call: TRBV7-8
d_call: .
cdr3_aa: CASSLTADRYYEQYF
cdr3_nt: TGTGCCAGCAGCTTAACGGCGGACAGATACTACGAGCAGTACTTC

clone_size: .
j_call: TRBJ1-2
v_call: TRBV7-6
d_call: .
cdr3_aa: CASSPRAPGPVGYTF
cdr3_nt: TGTGCCAGCAGCCCTCGGGCCCCGGGACCGGTGGGCTACACCTTC

clone_size: .
j_call: TRBJ1-1
v_call: TRBV5-1
d_call: .
cdr3_aa: CASSLAGEGPEAFF
cdr3_nt: TGCGCCAGCAGCTTGGCCGGGGAGGGGCCAGAAGCTTTCTTT

clone_size: .
j_call: TRBJ2-5
v_call: TRBV18
d_call: TRBD1
cdr3_aa: CASSPPKGARGETQYF
cdr3_nt: TGTGCCAGCTCACCACCGAAGGGGGCACGAGGGGAGACCCAGTACTTC

clone_size: .
j_call: TRBJ1-3
v_call: TRBV7-3
d_call: .
cdr3_aa: CASSPDSHSGNTIYF
cdr3_nt: TGTGCCAGCAGCCCAGACAGCCACTCTGGAAACACCATATATTTT

clone_size: .
j_call: TRBJ2-7
v_call: TRBV6-1
d_call: .
cdr3_aa: CASSEVEDYEQYF
cdr3_nt: TGTGCCAGCAGTGAAGTAGAGGACTACGAGCAGTACTTC

clone_size: .
j_call: TRBJ2-1
v_call: TRBV10-3
d_call: TRBD1
cdr3_aa: CAISESEGGPRNEQFF
cdr3_nt: TGTGCCATCAGTGAGTCGGAAGGGGGCCCCCGGAATGAGCAGTTCTTC

clone_size: .
j_call: TRBJ1-6
v_call: TRBV27
d_call: .
cdr3_aa: CASSYVPGEPGGSPLHF
cdr3_nt: TGTGCCAGCAGTTACGTACCCGGGGAACCCGGTGGTTCACCCCTCCACTTT

clone_size: .
j_call: TRBJ2-1
v_call: TRBV9
d_call: TRBD2
cdr3_aa: CASSEGIAGGWYNEQFF
cdr3_nt: TGTGCCAGCAGCGAGGGAATAGCGGGGGGTTGGTACAATGAGCAGTTCTTC

clone_size: once
j_call: TRBJ2-1
v_call: TRBV9
d_call: TRBD2
cdr3_aa: CASSAVAGFYNEQFF
cdr3_nt: TGTGCCAGCAGCGCCGTAGCGGGGTTTTACAATGAGCAGTTCTTC

clone_size: .
j_call: TRBJ1-2
v_call: TRBV5-1
d_call: .
cdr3_aa: CASSLEAGLYGYTF
cdr3_nt: TGCGCCAGCAGCTTGGAGGCAGGGCTATATGGCTACACCTTC

clone_size: .
j_call: TRBJ1-1
v_call: TRBV28
d_call: .
cdr3_aa: CASSGLGRGTEAFF
cdr3_nt: TGTGCCAGCAGTGGACTGGGCCGGGGGACTGAAGCTTTCTTT

clone_size: .
j_call: TRBJ1-1
v_call: TRBV28
d_call: TRBD1
cdr3_aa: CASTKRTGTGGTEAFF
cdr3_nt: TGTGCCAGCACCAAACGAACCGGGACAGGAGGGACTGAAGCTTTCTTT

clone_size: .
j_call: TRBJ1-5
v_call: TRBV19
d_call: .
cdr3_aa: CASRRGQLNQPQHF
cdr3_nt: TGTGCCAGTCGAAGAGGACAGCTCAATCAGCCCCAGCATTTT

clone_size: .
j_call: TRBJ2-6
v_call: TRBV6-2/TRBV6-3
d_call: .
cdr3_aa: CASSQTLAGANVLTF
cdr3_nt: TGTGCCAGCAGCCAGACTTTGGCGGGGGCCAACGTCCTGACTTTC

clone_size: .
j_call: TRBJ2-2
v_call: TRBV10-1
d_call: .
cdr3_aa: CASSEDLYPGELFF
cdr3_nt: TGCGCCAGCAGTGAGGATCTCTATCCCGGGGAGCTGTTTTTT

clone_size: .
j_call: TRBJ2-5
v_call: TRBV10-2
d_call: TRBD1
cdr3_aa: CASSPTGGRETQYF
cdr3_nt: TGCGCCAGCAGCCCAACAGGGGGTCGGGAGACCCAGTACTTC

clone_size: .
j_call: TRBJ2-2
v_call: TRBV3-1/TRBV3-2
d_call: TRBD2
cdr3_aa: CASSQRLAVSGELFF
cdr3_nt: TGTGCCAGCAGCCAGAGACTAGCGGTGTCCGGGGAGCTGTTTTTT

clone_size: few
j_call: TRBJ2-7
v_call: TRBV5-1
d_call: .
cdr3_aa: CASSIPPTREQYF
cdr3_nt: TGCGCCAGCAGCATACCCCCTACGAGGGAGCAGTACTTC

clone_size: .
j_call: TRBJ1-1
v_call: TRBV19
d_call: .
cdr3_aa: CASSMEARGTEAFF
cdr3_nt: TGTGCCAGTAGTATGGAGGCCCGGGGGACTGAAGCTTTCTTT